The 25 T cell receptor beta chains reported below all come from one sample, sequenced in a study of blood T cell repertoires in COVID-19. This table comes from immunoSEQ multiplex PCR, and its TCRdb copy is limited to in-frame clones, with some not included. This repertoire shows about 40,000 clones, approximately 80% found once; its top ten account for about 25%. Material: peripheral blood. The receptor set was obtained from a human donor with acute or convalescent COVID-19. The donor label of this sample is uncertain.

This clone was seen only a few times. The chain carries TRBV7-9 and TRBJ1-2, with TRBD1 identical over 7 bases. The CDR3 extends over 13 amino acids. CDR1 and CDR2 from the germline V gene are SEHNR and FQNEAQ (reference sequence). Germline trimming cut 5 bases from V and 4 bases from J; bases unmatched to any gene: 4. The CDR3 DNA reads TGTGCCAGCAGCCGAACAGGGGTCTATGGCTACACCTTC. It specifies CASSRTGVYGYTF.

The chain is built from TRBV7-3 and TRBJ2-3, with 8 bases matching TRBD2. The CDR3 contains 16 residues. From germline, CDR1 is SGHTA and CDR2 FQGTGA. V shed 5 bases, J shed 2 bases, and the junction held 9 bases outside the gene matches. CDR3 sequence: CASSPFGGEATDTQYF. As DNA, the CDR3 is TGTGCCAGCAGCCCCTTCGGGGGGGAGGCCACAGATACGCAGTATTTT.

The V gene is TRBV27, the J gene TRBJ2-4; D gene unclear. The CDR3 has 11 residues. V lost 3 bases and J 7 bases, leaving 4 bases between the germline ends. The germline V gene has CDR1 MNHEY and CDR2 SMNVEV (reference sequence). CDR3 bases: TGTGCCAGCAGTTTCATGAACATTCAGTACTTC. Translated: CASSFMNIQYF.

The J gene is TRBJ2-6, the V gene TRBV5-1, with 7 bases fitting TRBD2. The trim removed 10 bases at V and 1 base at J, leaving 5 bases unmatched. The CDR3 loop spans 14 amino acids. Germline V gene sequence: CDR1 SGHRS, CDR2 YFSETQ. The CDR3: CAAGRGSGANVLTF. DNA for the CDR3: TGCGCCGCCGGGCGGGGGTCTGGGGCCAACGTCCTGACTTTC.

This sequence joins TRBV5-8 and TRBJ1-4; the match to TRBD1 covers 7 bases. Germline CDR1 is SGHTS and CDR2 is YDEGEE. The CDR3 length is 15 residues. Unmatched junction bases numbered 8, after V lost 2 bases and J lost 7 bases. The CDR3 region has the DNA TGTGCCAGCAGCTTAACCGACAGGGCCGGTGAAAAACTGTTTTTT. Translated, it gives CASSLTDRAGEKLFF. The variable domain in full, completed from reference TRBV5-8 and TRBJ1-4, reads EAGVTQSPTHLIKTRGQQATLRCSPISGHTSVYWYQQALGLGLQFLLWYDEGEERNRGNFPPRFSGRQFPNYSSELNVNALELEDSALYLCASSLTDRAGEKLFFGSGTQLSVL.

This clone turned up a few times. V usage is TRBV4-1 and J usage is TRBJ1-5, with a tentative D call TRBD1 (5 bases). Germline CDR1 is MGHRA and CDR2 is YSYEKL. V dropped 0 bases and J dropped 2 bases, with 17 bases sitting between them. The CDR3 is made up of 18 amino acids. This CDR3 reads CASSQEFQGAGRNQPQHF. DNA of the CDR3: TGCGCCAGCAGCCAAGAGTTCCAAGGGGCAGGGCGCAATCAGCCCCAGCATTTT.

The chain carries TRBV11-2 and TRBJ2-5; 15 bases are shared with TRBD2. CDR1 and CDR2 from the germline V gene are SGHAT and FQNNGV. With 5 bases clipped from V and 5 bases from J, the junction kept 6 bases outside the gene matches. The CDR3 is 16 amino acids. CDR3 region: CASSPGLAGGGETQYF. The CDR3 nucleotides are TGTGCCAGCAGCCCGGGACTAGCGGGAGGAGGGGAGACCCAGTACTTC.

The V gene is TRBV11-2, the J gene TRBJ1-2, with a weak D call TRBD1 (6 bases). Per germline, CDR1 SGHAT and CDR2 FQNNGV. The CDR3 consists of 14 residues. The V end was cut by 5 bases, the J end by 4 bases, with 14 bases between. The CDR3 loop is CASSDNQGRYGYTF. The CDR3 bases are TGTGCCAGCAGCGATAATCAGGGGCGCTATGGCTACACCTTC.

V and J are TRBV20-1 and TRBJ2-4, with D possibly TRBD2 on 6 matching bases. V was clipped by 3 bases and J by 9 bases, with 27 bases between them. This CDR3 spans 17 amino acids. Per the germline V gene, CDR1 is DFQATT and CDR2 is SNEGSKA (reference sequence). As DNA, the CDR3 is TGCAGTGCTAGTGCAGAATTCGGGACTTCTCACGCGGGCATTCAGTACTTC. It encodes CSASAEFGTSHAGIQYF.

This clone was detected only once. This rearrangement joins TRBV6-6 to TRBJ2-3; no reliable D call. Germline V gene lookup returns CDR1 MNHNY and CDR2 SVGAGI (reference sequence). There are 15 residues in the CDR3. Trimming removed 2 bases at V and 1 base at J, with 10 bases between. The CDR3 sequence: CASSYVRSGTDTQYF. The CDR3 DNA follows: TGTGCCAGCAGTTACGTCAGGTCGGGCACAGATACGCAGTATTTT.

The V call is TRBV28, the J call TRBJ2-2; 9 bases fit TRBD1. The V segment lost 6 bases and the J segment 6 bases; nucleotides outside the gene matches: 11. The CDR3 contains 16 residues. Germline CDR1 MDHEN, CDR2 SYDVKM. The CDR3 DNA reads as TGTGCCAGCAGCGATCCGGGACAGGGAATTTCCGGGGAGCTGTTTTTT. Translated, it gives CASSDPGQGISGELFF.

The J gene is TRBJ2-1, the V gene TRBV7-9; tentative D call: TRBD1 (5 bases). V dropped 5 bases and J dropped 0 bases, with 8 bases sitting between them. The CDR3 sequence is 14 residues long. Germline values: CDR1 SEHNR, CDR2 FQNEAQ (reference sequence). CDR3 coding DNA: TGTGCCAGCAGCCCCCAGGGCTCCTACAATGAGCAGTTCTTC. Amino acids: CASSPQGSYNEQFF.

The chain employs TRBV6-2 or TRBV6-3 and TRBJ1-2; TRBD1 matches at 9 bases. Losses at the gene ends were 5 bases for V and 6 bases for J; bases not matched to a gene: 10. CDR3 length equals 15 residues. The germline CDR1 and CDR2 sequences are MNHEY and SVGEGT. CDR3 in DNA: TGTGCCAGCAGTCAACCGGGACAGGGTCTCCATGGCTACACCTTC. Protein sequence: CASSQPGQGLHGYTF.

V and J are TRBV5-4 and TRBJ2-5; TRBD2 is a possible D gene (6 bases). The V gene's germline CDR1 is SGHNT and CDR2 YYREEE (reference sequence). The CDR3 runs to 14 residues. The germline V and J ends were trimmed by 4 bases and 9 bases, with 19 bases remaining between them. CDR3 residues: CASSHNGGLGAQYF. DNA of the CDR3: TGTGCCAGCAGCCACAACGGGGGATTGGGGGCCCAGTACTTC.

The chain links TRBV9 to TRBJ2-1; 8 nucleotides match TRBD2. V lost 1 base, J lost 0 bases, and 0 bases stayed unmatched. The CDR3 spans 15 residues. Germline V CDR1 and CDR2: SGDLS, YYNGEE. The CDR3 DNA reads as TGTGCCAGCAGCGTAAGCGGGAGCTCCTACAATGAGCAGTTCTTC. It specifies CASSVSGSSYNEQFF. Based on the CDR3 plus reference TRBV9 and TRBJ2-1, the full variable domain is DSGVTQTPKHLITATGQRVTLRCSPRSGDLSVYWYQQSLDQGLQFLIQYYNGEERAKGNILERFSAQQFPDLHSELNLSSLELGDSALYFCASSVSGSSYNEQFFGPGTRLTVL.

This sequence joins TRBV7-2 and TRBJ1-6, with D unclear. Germline assignment: CDR1 SGHTA and CDR2 FQGNSA. The CDR3 sequence is 12 residues long. V lost 3 bases and J lost 10, with 7 bases in between. The CDR3 region has the DNA TGTGCCAGCAGCTTTAGCCCCTCACCCCTCCACTTT. Protein sequence: CASSFSPSPLHF.

The chain uses TRBV7-8 and TRBJ1-5; D possibly corresponds to TRBD1 (5 bases). The CDR3 runs to 15 residues. The V end lost 3 bases, the J end lost 0 bases, and 9 bases lay between the germline ends. Germline V lookup: CDR1 SGHVS, CDR2 FQNEAQ. The CDR3 region is CASSLQGFSNQPQHF. The CDR3 coding sequence is TGTGCCAGCAGCTTGCAGGGTTTTAGCAATCAGCCCCAGCATTTT.

The chain is built from TRBV6-2 or TRBV6-3 and TRBJ2-1; TRBD1 aligns across 7 bases. Germline V gene lookup returns CDR1 MNHEY and CDR2 SVGEGT. CDR3 length: 13 amino acids. Losses at the gene ends were 7 bases for V and 6 bases for J; bases not matched to a gene: 6. The CDR3 DNA follows: TGTGCCAGCACCCCAGGGGGAGTCAATGAGCAGTTCTTC. Translation: CASTPGGVNEQFF.

V gene TRBV19 combines with J gene TRBJ1-1, with 7 positions matching TRBD1. Looked up from germline, CDR1 is LNHDA and CDR2 is SQIVND (reference sequence). V shed 7 bases, J shed 5 bases, and the junction held 7 bases outside the gene matches. The CDR3 spans 13 residues. This CDR3 is CASTNRGNTEAFF. The CDR3 DNA reads TGTGCCAGTACCAACAGGGGAAATACTGAAGCTTTCTTT.

The J gene is TRBJ2-7, the V gene TRBV3-1 (or the pseudogene TRBV3-2), with 7 bases matching TRBD1. This CDR3 region has 15 residues. Trimming took 1 base from V and 4 from J; bases not matched to a gene: 7. Germline values: CDR1 LGHDT, CDR2 YNNKEL (reference sequence). As DNA, the CDR3 is TGTGCCAGCAGCCAAGCCCCGGGACAGATATACGAGCAGTACTTC. It yields the protein CASSQAPGQIYEQYF.

The rearrangement links TRBV19 to TRBJ2-7; 8 bases map to TRBD1. Losses at the gene ends were 6 bases for V and 3 bases for J; bases not matched to a gene: 7. CDR3 length: 14 residues. Germline V lookup: CDR1 LNHDA, CDR2 SQIVND (reference sequence). DNA of the CDR3: TGTGCCAGTAGCAACGGACAGGGTTACTACGAGCAGTACTTC. This encodes CASSNGQGYYEQYF.

This clone has only one observation. The chain combines TRBV7-2 with TRBJ2-3; 14 nucleotides match TRBD2. The CDR3 loop spans 18 amino acids. CDR1 and CDR2 (germline): SGHTA, FQGNSA. Unmatched junction bases numbered 15, after V lost 3 bases and J lost 10 bases. The CDR3 loop is CASSFSRTSGGPPGAQYF. As DNA, the CDR3 is TGTGCCAGCAGCTTCTCCCGGACTAGCGGGGGGCCCCCGGGGGCGCAGTATTTT.

This clone appeared a few times. The chain employs TRBV29-1 and TRBJ2-7; 9 nucleotides align to TRBD2. CDR1 is SQVTM and CDR2 is ANQGSEA in the germline V gene. CDR3 length: 15 amino acids. V was clipped by 6 bases and J by 0 bases; unmatched bases: 9. In DNA, the CDR3 is TGCAGCGTGCTCAAACTAGCGGGCATCTCCTACGAGCAGTACTTC. This sequence encodes CSVLKLAGISYEQYF.

J is TRBJ1-1 and V is TRBV25-1, with D unresolved. The CDR3 is 14 amino acids. V lost 4 bases to trimming and J lost 1 base, with 10 bases between them. Per germline, CDR1 MGHDK and CDR2 SYGVNS. In DNA, the CDR3 is TGTGCCAGCAGTGCAAGCCCCGAGAACACTGAAGCTTTCTTT. Translating gives CASSASPENTEAFF. Full variable domain (outside the CDR3, taken from reference TRBV25-1 and TRBJ1-1): EADIYQTPRYLVIGTGKKITLECSQTMGHDKMYWYQQDPGMELHLIHYSYGVNSTEKGDLSSESTVSRIRTEHFPLTLESARPSHTSQYLCASSASPENTEAFFGQGTRLTVV.

V usage is TRBV5-1 and J usage is TRBJ2-7; D uncertain. V was cut by 1 base and J by 0 bases, with 8 bases left in between. Germline-derived CDR1 and CDR2 are SGHRS and YFSETQ. The CDR3 consists of 14 residues. Here the CDR3 DNA reads TGCGCCAGCAGCTTGTCGATGCGCTCCTACGAGCAGTACTTC. Translated: CASSLSMRSYEQYF.